This T cell receptor (beta chain) was documented in a study of neoadjuvant anti-PD-1 for oral cavity cancer. Trimming took off 5 bases at V and 6 bases at J, with 19 bases between the two ends. The CDR3 spans 15 residues. CDR1 is SGHTA, CDR2 FQGNSA, per germline. Time point indicated: after neoadjuvant nivolumab, at surgical resection. Assay: immunoSEQ multiplex PCR; the TCRdb copy retains only in-frame clones and omits some. Of about 42,000 clones in the sample, about 76% were seen once. The sequenced sample was PBMCs, obtained after nivolumab (anti-PD-1) treatment. The chain carries TRBV7-2 and TRBJ1-2; perhaps TRBD1 as D (5 bases). The receptor was derived from a person aged 40 to 85 with oral cavity squamous cell carcinoma. The chain's CDR3 is CASSLLGTYADGYTF. CDR3 DNA sequence: TGTGCCAGCAGCCTCTTAGGGACCTACGCCGATGGCTACACCTTC.